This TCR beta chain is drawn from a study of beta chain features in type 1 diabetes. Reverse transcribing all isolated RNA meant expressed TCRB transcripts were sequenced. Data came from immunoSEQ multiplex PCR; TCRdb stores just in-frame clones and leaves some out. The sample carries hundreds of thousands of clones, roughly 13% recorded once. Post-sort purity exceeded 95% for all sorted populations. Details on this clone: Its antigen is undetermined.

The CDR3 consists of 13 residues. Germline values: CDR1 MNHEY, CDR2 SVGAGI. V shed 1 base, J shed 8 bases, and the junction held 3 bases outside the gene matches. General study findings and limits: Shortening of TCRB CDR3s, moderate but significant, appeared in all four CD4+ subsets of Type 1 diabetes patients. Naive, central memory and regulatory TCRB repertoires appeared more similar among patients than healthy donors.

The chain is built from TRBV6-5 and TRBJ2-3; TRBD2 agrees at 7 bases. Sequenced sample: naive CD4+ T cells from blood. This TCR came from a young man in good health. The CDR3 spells CASSYFASGTQYF. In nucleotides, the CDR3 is TGTGCCAGCAGTTACTTCGCTAGCGGTACGCAGTATTTT.